The TCR beta chain under discussion was sequenced for a study of T cell responses to AZD1222 COVID-19 vaccine. The length of the CDR3 is 15 residues. V was cut by 5 bases and J by 4 bases, with 18 bases left in between. The germline gives CDR1 SEHNR, CDR2 FQNEAQ (reference sequence). Clones were read by immunoSEQ multiplex PCR, and TCRdb kept only the in-frame ones, dropping some. This sample has about 110,000 clones, with around 91% found just once. The receptor was isolated from an adult in good health. The gene calls are TRBV7-9 and TRBJ2-7; the D gene is possibly TRBD1 (5 bases). Specimen: peripheral blood, collected on day 0 of AZD1222 vaccination. The CDR3, as DNA: TGTGCCAGCAGCCCCCTCTTACCCCAGGGTTACGAGCAGTACTTC. Protein product: CASSPLLPQGYEQYF. The variable domain in full, with the rest retrieved from reference TRBV7-9 and TRBJ2-7, is DTGVSQNPRHKITKRGQNVTFRCDPISEHNRLYWYRQTLGQGPEFLTYFQNEAQLEKSRLLSDRFSAERPKGSFSTLEIQRTEQGDSAMYLCASSPLLPQGYEQYFGPGTRLTVT.